The 17 T cell receptor beta chains below come from one sample, sequenced in a study of OX40 agonist ivuxolimab in advanced cancers. Only in-frame clones appear in the TCRdb table, and some are missing; sequencing was by immunoSEQ multiplex PCR. This sample carries about 80,000 clones, just over 85% of them seen once, and the ten largest clones take under 2.5%. Specimen: CD4+ or CD8+ T cells sorted from blood, collected in a trial of the OX40 agonist ivuxolimab. These receptors all stem from an adult with an advanced solid tumor such as melanoma, head and neck, liver or kidney cancer.

V and J are TRBV12-5 and TRBJ1-1; 8 bases align to TRBD1. Germline CDR1 is LGHNT and CDR2 is FRNRAP. The CDR3 covers 13 residues. V gave up 5 bases and J gave up 4 bases; unmatched junction bases: 3. CDR3 sequence reads: CASGDRGGTEAFF. Written as DNA, the CDR3 is TGTGCTAGTGGTGACAGGGGTGGCACTGAAGCTTTCTTT.

The chain recombines TRBV6-5 with TRBJ1-5; maybe TRBD1 (5 bases). V was pared by 6 bases and J by 2 bases, with 14 bases between. There are 15 residues in the CDR3. The V gene's germline CDR1 is MNHEY and CDR2 SVGAGI. CDR3 sequence: CASRTTQTGNQPQHF. The CDR3 DNA sequence: TGTGCCAGCAGGACGACTCAGACAGGCAATCAGCCCCAGCATTTT.

CDR3 in amino acids: CASNKAGGVSSGNEQFF. Written as DNA, the CDR3 is TGTGCCAGCAATAAGGCAGGGGGCGTTTCGTCCGGCAATGAGCAGTTCTTC. This rearrangement joins TRBV28 to TRBJ2-1; 8 bases agree with TRBD1. Trimming at V came to 7 bases and at J to 6 bases, leaving 17 bases not matched to a gene. This CDR3 contains 17 residues. Germline values: CDR1 MDHEN, CDR2 SYDVKM.

The chain employs TRBV5-6 and TRBJ2-5, with unresolved D. CDR1 is SGHDT and CDR2 is YYEEEE in the germline V gene. This CDR3 comprises 14 residues. V was cut by 0 bases and J by 6 bases, with 12 bases left in between. Here the CDR3 DNA reads TGTGCCAGCAGCTTGGCAGGTTCGAGGAAGACCCAGTACTTC. Translating gives CASSLAGSRKTQYF.

The chain combines TRBV6-5 with TRBJ2-5; no clear D gene. V was clipped by 6 bases and J by 7 bases, with 15 bases between them. The germline V gene encodes CDR1 MNHEY and CDR2 SVGAGI. The CDR3 consists of 13 residues. CDR3 residues: CASSTRTLGTQYF. For the CDR3, the DNA is TGTGCCAGCAGCACACGAACCTTGGGGACCCAGTACTTC.

The chain recombines TRBV28 with TRBJ1-2; D remains ambiguous. This CDR3 contains 15 residues. Germline V gene lookup returns CDR1 MDHEN and CDR2 SYDVKM. Trimming pared 2 bases from V and 6 bases from J, leaving 16 bases between. The CDR3 coding sequence is TGTGCCAGCAGTTTAGTAGTCCCGCAAGGTGATGGCTACACCTTC. Its protein is CASSLVVPQGDGYTF.

The rearrangement joins TRBV6-1 to TRBJ2-7, with 9 bases matching TRBD1. Losses at the gene ends were 6 bases for V and 2 bases for J; bases not matched to a gene: 8. This CDR3 comprises 15 residues. The germline CDR1 and CDR2 sequences are MNHNS and SASEGT. CDR3 residues: CASRTPGQGTYEQYF. The CDR3 DNA follows: TGTGCCAGCAGGACGCCGGGACAGGGAACCTACGAGCAGTACTTC.

This chain joins TRBV4-2 and TRBJ1-1; possibly TRBD1 for D (6 bases). Germline V lookup: CDR1 LGHNA, CDR2 YNFKEQ. With 6 bases removed from V and 1 base from J, the gap between germline ends came to 15 bases. This CDR3 spans 15 amino acids. CDR3 in DNA: TGTGCCAGCAGAAACACCGGGACACGGAACACTGAAGCTTTCTTT. This translates into CASRNTGTRNTEAFF.

This clone was counted only a few times. The rearrangement uses TRBV30 and TRBJ1-1; TRBD1 matches at 7 bases. Germline V gives CDR1 GTSNPN, CDR2 SVGIG (reference sequence). CDR3 length equals 13 residues. J lost 3 bases, V lost 5 bases, and 6 bases had no gene match. This chain's CDR3 is CAWQYRGDTEAFF. CDR3 nucleotides: TGTGCCTGGCAATACAGGGGTGACACTGAAGCTTTCTTT.

The chain couples TRBV19 to TRBJ1-5; no clear D gene. The CDR3 consists of 13 residues. Deletions cut 5 bases from V and 4 bases from J, with 9 bases between. CDR1 LNHDA and CDR2 SQIVND come from the germline V gene (reference sequence). CDR3 nucleotides: TGTGCCAGTAGTTTGACGGTTAATCAGCCCCAGCATTTT. It codes for CASSLTVNQPQHF.

This clone has just a few counts. V is TRBV19 and J is TRBJ1-5; a possible D gene is TRBD1 (6 bases). V was pared by 2 bases and J by 6 bases, with 14 bases between. CDR1 is LNHDA and CDR2 is SQIVND in the germline V gene (reference sequence). This CDR3 is built from 15 residues. The CDR3, as DNA: TGTGCCAGTAGTATAAGGTCCAGGGGTGGTCAGCCCCAGCATTTT. Its translation: CASSIRSRGGQPQHF.

This sequence joins TRBV12-5 and TRBJ1-5; no definite D call. The CDR3 has 14 residues. Trimming took 6 bases from V and 1 from J, leaving 10 bases between them. Germline lookup yields CDR1 LGHNT and CDR2 FRNRAP. CDR3 DNA: TGTGCTAGTGGGGTCCATAGGAGCAATCAGCCCCAGCATTTT. Its protein is CASGVHRSNQPQHF.

The rearrangement joins TRBV6-5 to TRBJ2-7, with D possibly called TRBD1 or TRBD2 (6 bases each). The ends were cut back, 7 bases at V and 7 bases at J, with 11 bases in the middle. CDR3 length equals 11 residues. Germline CDR1 reads MNHEY; CDR2 reads SVGAGI. CDR3 sequence (DNA): TGTGCCAGCAATAAAGGGGGGGAGCAGTACTTC. This gives the protein CASNKGGEQYF.

This chain links TRBV28 with TRBJ1-1; D is unresolved. Germline values: CDR1 MDHEN, CDR2 SYDVKM. The length of the CDR3 is 17 residues. The V and J ends lost 2 bases and 1 base respectively, with 17 bases between them. The CDR3 DNA reads TGTGCCAGCAGTTTAGGGGTCCTCCGGGCCCCGAACACTGAAGCTTTCTTT. Protein: CASSLGVLRAPNTEAFF.

The chain employs TRBV30 and TRBJ1-5; D ambiguous. The CDR3 covers 12 residues. CDR1 and CDR2 from the germline V gene are GTSNPN and SVGIG (reference sequence). The V gene lost 3 bases and the J gene lost 4 bases, with 7 bases spanning the gap. This CDR3 reads CAWRRVNQPQHF. In DNA form, the CDR3 reads TGTGCCTGGAGAAGGGTTAATCAGCCCCAGCATTTT.

The chain employs TRBV13 and TRBJ1-2; the D gene is possibly TRBD1 (5 bases). Germline CDR1 is PRHDT and CDR2 is FYEKMQ (reference sequence). This CDR3 is built from 13 residues. V gave up 2 bases and J gave up 8 bases, with 12 bases separating them. CDR3 coding DNA: TGTGCCAGCAGCTTACGAACGACAGTCGGCTACACCTTC. This translates into CASSLRTTVGYTF. The entire variable domain, with the rest obtained from reference TRBV13 and TRBJ1-2, is as follows: AAGVIQSPRHLIKEKRETATLKCYPIPRHDTVYWYQQGPGQDPQFLISFYEKMQSDKGSIPDRFSAQQFSDYHSELNMSSLELGDSALYFCASSLRTTVGYTFGSGTRLTVV.

V gene TRBV6-6 combines with J gene TRBJ1-6, with 10 positions matching TRBD1. The germline gives CDR1 MNHNY, CDR2 SVGAGI (reference sequence). With V trimmed by 8 bases and J by 9 bases, 7 bases remained unmatched. The CDR3 has 14 residues. CDR3 nucleotide sequence: TGTGCCAGCCAACCGGGACAGGGGCTTTCACCCCTCCACTTT. This translates into CASQPGQGLSPLHF.